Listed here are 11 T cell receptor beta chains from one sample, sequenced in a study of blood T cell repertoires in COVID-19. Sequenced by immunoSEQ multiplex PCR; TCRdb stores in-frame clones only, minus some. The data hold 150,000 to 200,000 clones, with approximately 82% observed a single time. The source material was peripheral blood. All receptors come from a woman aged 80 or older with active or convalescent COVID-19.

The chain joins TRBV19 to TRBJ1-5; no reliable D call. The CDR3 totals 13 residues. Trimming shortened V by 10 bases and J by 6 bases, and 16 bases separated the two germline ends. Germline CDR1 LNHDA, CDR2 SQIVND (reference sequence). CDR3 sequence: CAIGALEGQPQHF. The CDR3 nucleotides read TGTGCCATCGGAGCGCTGGAAGGTCAGCCCCAGCATTTT.

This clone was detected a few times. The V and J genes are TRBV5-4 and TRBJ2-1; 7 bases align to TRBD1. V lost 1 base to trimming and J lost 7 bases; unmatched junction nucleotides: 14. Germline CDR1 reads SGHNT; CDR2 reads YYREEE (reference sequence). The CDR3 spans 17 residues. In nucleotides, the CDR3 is TGTGCCAGCAGCTTGCTAACCGGTAGGGGGCTAATTAATGAGCAGTTCTTC. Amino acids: CASSLLTGRGLINEQFF.

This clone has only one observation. In DNA, the CDR3 is TGTGCCAGCAGCATACTATTTACCACTGAAGCTTTCTTT. It encodes CASSILFTTEAFF. V and J are TRBV5-4 and TRBJ1-1; D is undetermined. Looked up from germline, CDR1 is SGHNT and CDR2 is YYREEE (reference sequence). The V end was cut by 4 bases, the J end by 4 bases, with 11 bases between. CDR3 length equals 13 residues.

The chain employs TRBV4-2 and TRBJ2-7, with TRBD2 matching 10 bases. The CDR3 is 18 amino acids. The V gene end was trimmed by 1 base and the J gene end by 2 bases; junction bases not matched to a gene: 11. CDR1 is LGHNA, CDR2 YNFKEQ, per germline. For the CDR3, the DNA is TGTGCCAGCAGCCAAGTCGGATCTAGCGGGGGTTTGACCTACGAGCAGTACTTC. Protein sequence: CASSQVGSSGGLTYEQYF.

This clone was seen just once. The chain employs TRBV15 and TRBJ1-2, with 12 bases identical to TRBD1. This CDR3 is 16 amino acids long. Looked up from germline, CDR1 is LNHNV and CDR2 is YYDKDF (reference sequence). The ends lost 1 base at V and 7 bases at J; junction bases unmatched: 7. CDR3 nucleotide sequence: TGTGCCACCAGCAGAGTTCAGGGACAGGGGGCCGGTGGCTACACCTTC. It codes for CATSRVQGQGAGGYTF.

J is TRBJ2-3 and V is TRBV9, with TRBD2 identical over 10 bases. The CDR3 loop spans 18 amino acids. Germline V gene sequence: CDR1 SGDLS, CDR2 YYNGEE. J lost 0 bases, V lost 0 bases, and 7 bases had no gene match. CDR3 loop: CASSVEAGGAPSTDTQYF. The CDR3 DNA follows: TGTGCCAGCAGCGTAGAAGCGGGAGGGGCCCCGAGCACAGATACGCAGTATTTT. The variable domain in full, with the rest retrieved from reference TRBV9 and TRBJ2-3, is DSGVTQTPKHLITATGQRVTLRCSPRSGDLSVYWYQQSLDQGLQFLIQYYNGEERAKGNILERFSAQQFPDLHSELNLSSLELGDSALYFCASSVEAGGAPSTDTQYFGPGTRLTVL.

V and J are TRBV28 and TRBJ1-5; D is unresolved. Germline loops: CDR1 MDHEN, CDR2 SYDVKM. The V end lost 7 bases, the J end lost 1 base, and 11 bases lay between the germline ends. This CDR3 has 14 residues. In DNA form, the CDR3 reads TGTGCCAGCATCAAGGTACTAAGCAATCAGCCCCAGCATTTT. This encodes CASIKVLSNQPQHF.

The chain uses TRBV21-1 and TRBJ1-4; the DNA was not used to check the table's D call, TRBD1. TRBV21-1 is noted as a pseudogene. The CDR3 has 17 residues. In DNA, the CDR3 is TGTGCCAGCAGCGCATCGACAGGGGCCGGAACTAATGAAAAACTGTTTTTT. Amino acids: CASSASTGAGTNEKLFF.

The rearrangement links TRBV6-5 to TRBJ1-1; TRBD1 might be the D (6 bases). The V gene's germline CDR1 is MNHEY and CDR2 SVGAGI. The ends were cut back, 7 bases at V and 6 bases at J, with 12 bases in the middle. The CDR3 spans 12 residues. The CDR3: CASKWTVSEAFF. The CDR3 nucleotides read TGTGCCAGCAAATGGACAGTGTCTGAAGCTTTCTTT.

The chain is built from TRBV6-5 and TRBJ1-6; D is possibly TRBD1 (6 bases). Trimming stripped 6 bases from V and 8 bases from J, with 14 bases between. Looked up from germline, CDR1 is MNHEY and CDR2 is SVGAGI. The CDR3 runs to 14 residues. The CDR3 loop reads CASRPTGYDSPLHF. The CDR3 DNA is TGTGCCAGCAGACCCACAGGGTATGATTCACCCCTCCACTTT.

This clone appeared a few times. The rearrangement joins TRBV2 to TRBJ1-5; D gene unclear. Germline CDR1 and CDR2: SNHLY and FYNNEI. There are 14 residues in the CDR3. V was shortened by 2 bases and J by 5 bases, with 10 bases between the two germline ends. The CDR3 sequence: CASSERTAYQPQHF. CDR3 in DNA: TGTGCCAGCAGTGAACGCACAGCTTATCAGCCCCAGCATTTT.